The T cell receptor beta chain described here comes from a study of monozygotic twins with cystic fibrosis. The CDR3 length is 17 residues. CDR1 and CDR2 from the germline V gene are SQVTM and ANQGSEA. The ends lost 4 bases at V and 1 base at J; junction bases unmatched: 11. This clone appeared once. Generated by immunoSEQ multiplex PCR, the TCRdb table keeps only in-frame clones and is missing some. The sample holds some 33,000 clones; 75% to 95% are singletons and the top ten take under 0.25%. The sequenced sample consisted of blood. The origin of this receptor is a boy between 2 and 10 years old with cystic fibrosis. V gene TRBV29-1 combines with J gene TRBJ2-3, with 10 bases aligning to TRBD1. CDR3 DNA: TGCAGCGTTGGTTTCCCCCGGGGGACAGGGGGCACAGATACGCAGTATTTT. It specifies CSVGFPRGTGGTDTQYF.